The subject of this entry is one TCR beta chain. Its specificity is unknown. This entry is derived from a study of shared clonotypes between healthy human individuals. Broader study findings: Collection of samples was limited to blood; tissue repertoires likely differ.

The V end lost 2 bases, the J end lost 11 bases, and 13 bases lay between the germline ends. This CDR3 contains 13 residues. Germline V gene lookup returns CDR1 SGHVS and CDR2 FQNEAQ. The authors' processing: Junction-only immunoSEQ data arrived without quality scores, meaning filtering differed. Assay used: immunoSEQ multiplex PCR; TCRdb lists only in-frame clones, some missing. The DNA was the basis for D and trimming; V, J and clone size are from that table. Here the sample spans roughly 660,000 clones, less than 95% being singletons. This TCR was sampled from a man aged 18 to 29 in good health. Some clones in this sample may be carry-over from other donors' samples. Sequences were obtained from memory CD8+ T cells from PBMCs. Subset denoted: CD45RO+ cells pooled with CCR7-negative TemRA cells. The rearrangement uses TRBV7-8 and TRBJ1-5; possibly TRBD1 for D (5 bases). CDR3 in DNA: TGTGCCAGCAGCTTACAGCCGACAGCGACCCAGCATTTT. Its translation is CASSLQPTATQHF.